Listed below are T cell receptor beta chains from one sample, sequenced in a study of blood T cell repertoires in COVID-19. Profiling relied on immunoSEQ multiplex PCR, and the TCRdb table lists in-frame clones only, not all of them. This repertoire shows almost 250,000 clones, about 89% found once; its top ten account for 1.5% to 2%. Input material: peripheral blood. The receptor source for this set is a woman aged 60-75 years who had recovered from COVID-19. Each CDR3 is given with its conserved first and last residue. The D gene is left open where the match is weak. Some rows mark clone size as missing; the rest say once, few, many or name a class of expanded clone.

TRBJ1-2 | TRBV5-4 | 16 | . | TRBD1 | CASSTPPGQGEYGYTF | TGTGCCAGCAGCACCCCCCCCGGACAGGGAGAGTATGGCTACACCTTC
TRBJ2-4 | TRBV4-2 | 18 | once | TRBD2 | CASSQDTSGGSNKNIQYF | TGTGCCAGCAGCCAAGATACTAGCGGGGGGTCTAACAAAAACATTCAGTACTTC
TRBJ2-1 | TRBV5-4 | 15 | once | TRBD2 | CASSSGTSFNSEQFF | TGTGCCAGCAGCTCCGGGACTAGCTTTAACTCTGAGCAGTTCTTC
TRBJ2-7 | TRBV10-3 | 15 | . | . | CAIRISGYPSYEQYF | TGTGCCATCAGAATCTCAGGGTACCCCTCCTACGAGCAGTACTTC
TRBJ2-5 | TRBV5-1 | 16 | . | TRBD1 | CASSLVGQGAQETQYF | TGCGCCAGCAGCTTGGTGGGACAGGGGGCCCAAGAGACCCAGTACTTC
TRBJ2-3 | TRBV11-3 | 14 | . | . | CASSFRSESDTQYF | TGTGCCAGCAGCTTTCGGTCGGAGTCCGATACGCAGTATTTT
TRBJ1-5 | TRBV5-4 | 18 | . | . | CASSLTSGTTYSNQPQHF | TGTGCCAGCAGCTTGACCTCCGGGACAACATATAGCAATCAGCCCCAGCATTTT
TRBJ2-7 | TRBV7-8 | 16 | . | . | CASSFSPQGNSYEQYF | TGTGCCAGCAGCTTTTCCCCTCAGGGGAACTCCTACGAGCAGTACTTC
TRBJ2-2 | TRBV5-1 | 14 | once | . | CASSSRGNTGELFF | TGCGCCAGCAGCTCCCGGGGGAACACCGGGGAGCTGTTTTTT
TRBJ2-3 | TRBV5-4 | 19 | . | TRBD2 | CVSSLLGSGGAEYSDTQYF | TGTGTCAGCAGCTTGTTGGGTAGCGGGGGGGCGGAGTATTCAGATACGCAGTATTTT
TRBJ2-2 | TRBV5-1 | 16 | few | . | CASSLGTALDTGELFF | TGCGCCAGCAGCTTGGGGACAGCCTTGGACACCGGGGAGCTGTTTTTT
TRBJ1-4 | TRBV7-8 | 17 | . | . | CASSLVGSRGTNEKLFF | TGTGCCAGCAGCTTAGTGGGTTCCCGGGGTACTAATGAAAAACTGTTTTTT